A selection of T cell receptor beta chains follows, all from one sample in a study of Ad26.COV2.S vaccination and SARS-CoV-2 variants. The method was immunoSEQ multiplex PCR; TCRdb's version includes in-frame clones alone and lacks a portion of them. Counted here are around 450,000 clones, 89% occurring once; the ten biggest clones make up about 2.4%. The sample consisted of peripheral blood, taken in a trial of Ad26.COV2.S vaccine versus placebo. All receptors come from a person between 18 and 59 years old who received the Ad26.COV2.S COVID-19 vaccine or a placebo. Each CDR3 is given with its conserved first and last residue. The order of the fields is clone size, J gene, V gene, D gene, CDR3 DNA, CDR3 protein. D genes are given only for firm matches. Not all rows give a size; the values are once, few, many and, for expanded clones, a class.

- | TRBJ1-2 | TRBV5-4 | TRBD1 | TGTGCCAGCAGCTTCCGGACAGGGGGCTCTGGTGGCTACACCTTC | CASSFRTGGSGGYTF
few | TRBJ2-1 | TRBV5-1 | - | TGCGCCAGCAGCTTGTCGAGGGGCAATGAGCAGTTCTTC | CASSLSRGNEQFF
once | TRBJ2-1 | TRBV14 | - | TGTGCCAGCAGCCAAGGAACTTTAATCTCCTACAATGAGCAGTTCTTC | CASSQGTLISYNEQFF
few | TRBJ1-2 | TRBV7-7 | - | TGTGCCAGCAGCTTAGAGGACATTACTACCTATGGCTACACCTTC | CASSLEDITTYGYTF
few | TRBJ1-5 | TRBV6-1 | - | TGTGCCAGCAGTGATCCCAATCAGCCCCAGCATTTT | CASSDPNQPQHF
- | TRBJ2-1 | TRBV24-1 | TRBD2 | TGTGCCACCGGGACTAGCAGGACTGAGCAGTTCTTC | CATGTSRTEQFF
- | TRBJ2-1 | TRBV12-5 | TRBD2 | TGTGCTAGTGCCCGGACTAGCGGAAATGAGCAGTTCTTC | CASARTSGNEQFF
- | TRBJ1-1 | TRBV3-1/TRBV3-2 | - | TGTGCCAGCAGCCAAGATGGCAGGGAAACTGAAGCTTTCTTT | CASSQDGRETEAFF
once | TRBJ2-1 | TRBV27 | - | TGTGCCAGCAGTTTAATTCGAGGGGTAGGCTTCAATGAGCAGTTCTTC | CASSLIRGVGFNEQFF
- | TRBJ1-2 | TRBV11-3 | - | TGTGCCAGCAGCTTTCTGGACTATGGCTACACCTTC | CASSFLDYGYTF
- | TRBJ1-1 | TRBV30 | TRBD1 | TGTGCCAGAGAACAGGGGAGTGGGTACACTGAAGCTTTCTTT | CAREQGSGYTEAFF
- | TRBJ2-1 | TRBV18 | - | TGTGCCAGCTCACCACGGTACGGAAATGGACCAACCAATGAGCAGTTCTTC | CASSPRYGNGPTNEQFF
- | TRBJ2-3 | TRBV28 | - | TGTGCCAGCAGTACCACAGATACGCAGTATTTT | CASSTTDTQYF
- | TRBJ1-4 | TRBV19 | TRBD1 | TGTGCCAGTAGTATCGGACAGGGGTATGAAAAACTGTTTTTT | CASSIGQGYEKLFF
- | TRBJ2-1 | TRBV18 | TRBD2 | TGTGCCAGCTCCCACCAGCGGGGGGGCAATGAGCAGTTCTTC | CASSHQRGGNEQFF
once | TRBJ2-1 | TRBV28 | TRBD1 | TGTGCCAGCGAGGGTCTACAGGGGCTTTACAATGAGCAGTTCTTC | CASEGLQGLYNEQFF
- | TRBJ1-6 | TRBV4-2 | - | TGTGCCAGCAGCCAAAGTAGCCGTTCACCCCTCCACTTT | CASSQSSRSPLHF
few | TRBJ1-2 | TRBV6-1 | - | TGTGCCAGCAGTGAAACCCAGGGGTTCGACTATGGCTACACCTTC | CASSETQGFDYGYTF
- | TRBJ2-5 | TRBV11-3 | - | TGTGCCAGCAGCTTAGATTCCCAAAGTTACCCCCAAGAGACCCAGTACTTC | CASSLDSQSYPQETQYF
- | TRBJ2-3 | TRBV10-3 | TRBD1 | TGTGCCATCAGTGAGGGACAGGGGATGGGGACGCAGTATTTT | CAISEGQGMGTQYF
- | TRBJ2-1 | TRBV11-2 | TRBD2 | TGTGCCAGCAGCGGGCTGATAAAGAGCGGGAGGGCCCATGAGCAGTTCTTC | CASSGLIKSGRAHEQFF
- | TRBJ2-3 | TRBV4-3 | TRBD1 | TGCGCCAGCAGCCAAGACCCCCCAGGGCGACAGGGGACAGATACGCAGTATTTT | CASSQDPPGRQGTDTQYF
- | TRBJ2-1 | TRBV6-5 | TRBD2 | TGTGCCAGCAGTTACTCGCTAGCGGTCAACAATGAGCAGTTCTTC | CASSYSLAVNNEQFF
few | TRBJ1-5 | TRBV5-5 | - | TGTGCCAGCAGCCTCGGGGGCGGTCAGCCCCAGCATTTT | CASSLGGGQPQHF
- | TRBJ1-5 | TRBV6-2/TRBV6-3 | - | TGTGCCAGCAGTTGGGAAATTCGCAATCAGCCCCAGCATTTT | CASSWEIRNQPQHF
- | TRBJ2-2 | TRBV11-2 | TRBD2 | TGTGCCAGCACTTTAAATAGCGGGACGAACACCGGGGAGCTGTTTTTT | CASTLNSGTNTGELFF
once | TRBJ2-5 | TRBV4-2 | TRBD2 | TGTGCCAGCAGCCAAGGATCGGAGGGGAGGGGTCAAGAGACCCAGTACTTC | CASSQGSEGRGQETQYF
- | TRBJ2-6 | TRBV5-1 | TRBD1 | TGCGCCAGCAGGACAGGGATCTCTGGGGCCAACGTCCTGACTTTC | CASRTGISGANVLTF
- | TRBJ1-2 | TRBV3-1/TRBV3-2 | - | TGTGCCAGCAGCCAAGATATCTATGGCTACACCTTC | CASSQDIYGYTF
- | TRBJ2-1 | TRBV7-6 | - | TGTGCCAGCAGCTCCCTCCGGGGCGGGACAGAATACAATGAGCAGTTCTTC | CASSSLRGGTEYNEQFF
- | TRBJ1-4 | TRBV18 | TRBD1 | TGTGCCAGCTCAGCGACAGGGCATAATGAAAAACTGTTTTTT | CASSATGHNEKLFF
few | TRBJ1-4 | TRBV7-8 | TRBD1 | TGTGCCAGCAGCTTAGAGTGGGCAGGGGGGGAAAAACTGTTTTTT | CASSLEWAGGEKLFF
- | TRBJ2-3 | TRBV5-1 | TRBD1 | TGCGCCAGCAGCATAGGACAGGGCGCAGATACGCAGTATTTT | CASSIGQGADTQYF
- | TRBJ1-5 | TRBV4-1 | - | TGCGCCAGCAGCCCCCGAGGGGGGTTTAGCAATCAGCCCCAGCATTTT | CASSPRGGFSNQPQHF
- | TRBJ1-5 | TRBV27 | - | TGTGCCAGCAGTTCACAGGGTGGGCAGCCCCAGCATTTT | CASSSQGGQPQHF
- | TRBJ2-1 | TRBV24-1 | TRBD2 | TGTGCCACCAGTGATTTTCGGGGGAGGGAGGACAATGAGCAGTTCTTC | CATSDFRGREDNEQFF
- | TRBJ2-5 | TRBV10-3 | - | TGTGCCATCAGCGGGACACCTACGGGGGAGACCCAGTACTTC | CAISGTPTGETQYF
once | TRBJ2-3 | TRBV7-8 | - | TGTGCCAGCAGCTATACCTACCCCGATAGCGATACGCAGTATTTT | CASSYTYPDSDTQYF
- | TRBJ2-2 | TRBV2 | - | TGTGCCAGCAGTCTAGCGACAAACACCGGGGAGCTGTTTTTT | CASSLATNTGELFF
- | TRBJ2-2 | TRBV7-9 | - | TGTGCCAGCAGCTTAGCGCAGGGGCGGGCCACCGGGGAGCTGTTTTTT | CASSLAQGRATGELFF
- | TRBJ1-4 | TRBV20-1 | - | TGCAGTGCTAGTACACAGGGATTAAATGAAAAACTGTTTTTT | CSASTQGLNEKLFF
- | TRBJ2-2 | TRBV11-2 | TRBD2 | TGTGCCAGCATCCAAGCAGGGCTAGCGGCCAACACCGGGGAGCTGTTTTTT | CASIQAGLAANTGELFF
- | TRBJ2-1 | TRBV11-2 | - | TGTGCCAGCAGCTTAAGGCGGCAGATCCCTGAGCAGTTCTTC | CASSLRRQIPEQFF
once | TRBJ2-2 | TRBV7-8 | - | TGTGCCAGCAGCACCTACACGAACACCGGGGAGCTGTTTTTT | CASSTYTNTGELFF
- | TRBJ2-5 | TRBV2 | TRBD1 | TGTGCCAGCAGGGGGACAGGGGAGACCCAGTACTTC | CASRGTGETQYF
- | TRBJ2-1 | TRBV15 | TRBD2 | TGTGCCACCAGCAGAGGTAGATTGCTTGCGGGAGAGTCCAATGAGCAGTTCTTC | CATSRGRLLAGESNEQFF
- | TRBJ1-2 | TRBV13 | TRBD1 | TGTGCCAGCAGCTTAGAAGGGACAGGGGCCTCGTCTGGCTATGGCTACACCTTC | CASSLEGTGASSGYGYTF
- | TRBJ1-1 | TRBV5-1 | - | TGCGCCAGCAGCTTGATCTGGAACACTGAAGCTTTCTTT | CASSLIWNTEAFF
- | TRBJ2-3 | TRBV7-2 | - | TGTGCCAGCAGCTGGGGTAGCCCGGGAGATACGCAGTATTTT | CASSWGSPGDTQYF